Below are 9 T cell receptor beta chains sequenced from a single sample in a study of early stage breast cancer tumors. Generated by immunoSEQ multiplex PCR, the TCRdb table keeps only in-frame clones and is missing some. The top ten hold about 6.8% of the sample, which has under 45,000 clones, around 73% seen once. Specimen: blood. The source of these receptors is a person aged 45 to 59 with breast cancer.

This sequence joins TRBV29-1 and TRBJ1-3, with 7 bases matching TRBD1. The CDR3 is 12 residues long. Germline V gene data show CDR1 as SQVTM and CDR2 as ANQGSEA. Trimming cost V 7 bases and J 6 bases; bases outside gene matches: 6. The CDR3 coding sequence is TGCAGCGCCGGGACAGATGAAAACACCATATATTTT. Translating gives CSAGTDENTIYF. Supplemented by reference TRBV29-1 and TRBJ1-3, the full variable domain reads SAVISQKPSRDICQRGTSLTIQCQVDSQVTMMFWYRQQPGQSLTLIATANQGSEATYESGFVIDKFPISRPNLTFSTLTVSNMSPEDSSIYLCSAGTDENTIYFGEGSWLTVV.

The chain links TRBV7-8 to TRBJ2-1; 8 positions agree with TRBD2. With 1 base clipped from V and 4 bases from J, the junction kept 6 bases outside the gene matches. There are 16 residues in the CDR3. The germline CDR1 and CDR2 sequences are SGHVS and FQNEAQ. The CDR3 reads CASSLVGSGSYNEQFF. CDR3 nucleotides: TGTGCCAGCAGCTTAGTTGGGAGCGGGAGTTACAATGAGCAGTTCTTC.

The gene calls are TRBV18 and TRBJ2-5, with TRBD1 as a possible D gene (6 bases). The CDR3 has 14 amino acids. V was trimmed by 2 bases and J by 5 bases, leaving 12 bases between them. In germline, CDR1 is KGHSH, CDR2 LQKENI. CDR3: CASSPITGQETQYF. DNA of the CDR3: TGTGCCAGCTCACCAATTACAGGGCAGGAGACCCAGTACTTC.

J is TRBJ2-1 and V is TRBV28, with TRBD2 identical over 9 bases. This CDR3 has 15 residues. Trimming at V came to 5 bases and at J to 3 bases, leaving 5 bases not matched to a gene. Looked up from germline, CDR1 is MDHEN and CDR2 is SYDVKM. This chain's CDR3 is CASSPGGGVYNEQFF. The CDR3 DNA sequence: TGTGCCAGCAGTCCAGGCGGGGGGGTCTACAATGAGCAGTTCTTC. Combining the CDR3 with reference TRBV28 and TRBJ2-1 gives the whole variable domain DVKVTQSSRYLVKRTGEKVFLECVQDMDHENMFWYRQDPGLGLRLIYFSYDVKMKEKGDIPEGYSVSREKKERFSLILESASTNQTSMYLCASSPGGGVYNEQFFGPGTRLTVL.

V usage is TRBV6-1 and J usage is TRBJ1-2, with D tentatively TRBD1 (5 bases). Germline V gene lookup returns CDR1 MNHNS and CDR2 SASEGT. The CDR3 covers 15 residues. V lost 5 bases and J 3 bases, leaving 16 bases between the germline ends. The CDR3: CASSQYDSQDYGYTF. The CDR3, as DNA: TGTGCCAGCAGTCAGTACGACAGTCAAGACTATGGCTACACCTTC.

The rearrangement joins TRBV5-1 to TRBJ2-2; the match to TRBD2 covers 13 bases. V was clipped by 4 bases and J by 6 bases; unmatched bases: 6. Germline V gives CDR1 SGHRS, CDR2 YFSETQ. The CDR3 has 16 residues. Written as DNA, the CDR3 is TGCGCCAGCAGCCAGACTAGCGGGAGGAGGGCCGGGGAGCTGTTTTTT. Its translation is CASSQTSGRRAGELFF.

This chain links TRBV27 with TRBJ2-1; 9 nucleotides line up with TRBD1. CDR1 is MNHEY, CDR2 SMNVEV, per germline (reference sequence). CDR3 length: 17 residues. J gave up 9 bases and V 1 base, and 13 bases lay outside the gene matches. Written as DNA, the CDR3 is TGTGCCAGCAGTTTATATGGACAGGGGACAAAAATAGGTGAGCAGTTCTTC. Encoded protein: CASSLYGQGTKIGEQFF.

This clone came up once. The genes are TRBV7-2 and TRBJ2-2; 9 bases align to TRBD2. The CDR3 is 16 amino acids. The V gene end was trimmed by 5 bases and the J gene end by 1 base; junction bases not matched to a gene: 5. Germline CDR1 and CDR2: SGHTA and FQGNSA. CDR3 residues: CASSRARGGNTGELFF. CDR3 bases: TGTGCCAGCAGCCGGGCGCGGGGGGGGAACACCGGGGAGCTGTTTTTT.

The chain is built from TRBV5-1 and TRBJ2-5; D might be TRBD1 (6 bases). The CDR3 is 16 residues long. Looked up from germline, CDR1 is SGHRS and CDR2 is YFSETQ. Trimming stripped 0 bases from V and 2 bases from J, with 14 bases between. The CDR3 loop is CASSLATGTIQETQYF. In DNA, the CDR3 is TGCGCCAGCAGCTTGGCCACCGGGACAATTCAAGAGACCCAGTACTTC.